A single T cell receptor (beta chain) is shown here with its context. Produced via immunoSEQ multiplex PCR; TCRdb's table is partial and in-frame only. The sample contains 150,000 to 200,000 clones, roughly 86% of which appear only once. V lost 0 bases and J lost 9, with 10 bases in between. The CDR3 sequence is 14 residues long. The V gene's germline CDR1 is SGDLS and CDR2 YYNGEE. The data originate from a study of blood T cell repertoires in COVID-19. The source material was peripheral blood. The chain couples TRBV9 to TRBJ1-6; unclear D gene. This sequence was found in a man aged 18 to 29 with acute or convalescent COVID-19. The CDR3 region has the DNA TGTGCCAGCAGCGTAGGAGGGATGGGTTCACCCCTCCACTTT. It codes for CASSVGGMGSPLHF.